Below are 21 T cell receptor beta chains sequenced from a single sample in a study of early T cells in non-severe SARS-CoV-2 infection. MiXCR, run by TCRdb on the 5' RACE reads, gives a single entry per CDR3 protein. The data show about 56,000 distinct CDR3 sequences, about 10% seen once. The sequencing sample was made of whole blood. These TCRs come from an adult who was a healthcare worker with PCR-confirmed SARS-CoV-2 infection or an uninfected control (not recorded which).

The table lists this clonotype with many counts. Germline and junction disagree at one end, which may indicate a read error. This chain connects TRBV7-2 to TRBJ2-7; D is unclear. CDR3 size: 13 residues. CDR1 is SGHTA, CDR2 FQGNSA, per germline. The CDR3 DNA reads TGCGCCAGCAGCTTAGCAGGATCCTACGAGCAGTACTTC. This codes for CASSLAGSYEQYF.

This clonotype came up many times. The V gene is TRBV4-1, the J gene TRBJ1-5, with D hard to call. In germline, CDR1 is MGHRA, CDR2 YSYEKL. The CDR3 contains 15 residues. V was clipped by 0 bases and J by 5 bases, with 11 bases between them. The CDR3 nucleotides read TGCGCCAGCAGCCAAGATCTGGGGAGGGATCAGCCCCAGCATTTT. Its translation is CASSQDLGRDQPQHF.

V and J are TRBV6-2 or TRBV6-3 and TRBJ1-2; unclear D gene. V was clipped by 6 bases and J by 8 bases, with 10 bases between them. Germline CDR1 MNHEY, CDR2 SVGEGT. The CDR3 is 11 amino acids. This CDR3 is CASSSAGGYTF. CDR3 nucleotides: TGTGCCAGCAGCAGTGCCGGAGGCTACACCTTC.

This clonotype was seen more than once but under ten times. V gene TRBV6-2 or TRBV6-3 combines with J gene TRBJ1-1, with a weak D call TRBD1 (5 bases). The CDR3 is made up of 14 amino acids. CDR1 and CDR2 from the germline V gene are MNHEY and SVGEGT. Trimming shortened V by 8 bases and J by 3 bases, and 16 bases separated the two germline ends. The CDR3 loop reads CASQWTLLHTEAFF. As DNA, the CDR3 is TGTGCCAGCCAATGGACACTCCTTCACACTGAAGCTTTCTTT.

This clonotype came up many times. The chain combines TRBV4-1 with TRBJ1-6; D may be TRBD1 (5 bases). Per the germline V gene, CDR1 is MGHRA and CDR2 is YSYEKL. V lost 1 base to trimming and J lost 9 bases, with 16 bases between them. This CDR3 is built from 16 residues. CDR3: CASSQGRGLIGSPLHF. The CDR3 region has the DNA TGCGCCAGCAGCCAAGGACGGGGCCTTATCGGTTCACCCCTCCACTTT.

This clonotype appeared many times. This rearrangement joins TRBV18 to TRBJ2-5; D is unresolved. The CDR3 length is 13 residues. The V gene's germline CDR1 is KGHSH and CDR2 LQKENI. V was pared by 4 bases and J by 0 bases, with 6 bases between. Here the CDR3 reads CASSLMYQETQYF. For the CDR3, the DNA is TGTGCCAGCTCACTCATGTACCAAGAGACCCAGTACTTC.

The V gene is TRBV25-1, the J gene TRBJ2-1; 9 bases are a match to TRBD2. The CDR3 has 14 amino acids. The J segment lost 2 bases and the V segment lost 8 bases, leaving 4 bases of the junction unmatched. Germline V lookup: CDR1 MGHDK, CDR2 SYGVNS. CDR3 residues: CASGLAGTYNEQFF. DNA for the CDR3: TGTGCCAGCGGGCTAGCGGGGACCTACAATGAGCAGTTCTTC.

In its sample, this clonotype was seen a few times. This chain links TRBV7-9 with TRBJ1-4, with 7 positions matching TRBD1. V trimming: 5 bases; J trimming: 7 bases; junction bases outside the gene matches: 7. The CDR3 covers 14 residues. The V gene's germline CDR1 is SEHNR and CDR2 FQNEAQ (reference sequence). CDR3 amino acids: CASSIGDSGEKLFF. CDR3 nucleotides: TGTGCCAGCAGCATCGGGGACAGTGGTGAAAAACTGTTTTTT.

The genes are TRBV20-1 and TRBJ2-3; D gene unclear. Looked up from germline, CDR1 is DFQATT and CDR2 is SNEGSKA (reference sequence). Trimming took 0 bases from V and 1 from J, leaving 11 bases between them. The CDR3 covers 15 residues. The CDR3 loop is CSARDPGRGTDTQYF. In nucleotides, the CDR3 is TGCAGTGCTAGAGATCCTGGCCGCGGCACAGATACGCAGTATTTT.

This clonotype was detected many times. J is TRBJ2-7 and V is TRBV6-2 or TRBV6-3, with 12 bases identical to TRBD1. Germline CDR1 is MNHEY and CDR2 is SVGEGT. The CDR3 has 14 amino acids. V lost 9 bases and J lost 7; bases outside the gene matches: 10. The CDR3 DNA reads TGTGCCAGTCAACCGGGACAGGGGGCTCGGGAGCAGTACTTC. Translation: CASQPGQGAREQYF.

The V and J genes are TRBV5-1 and TRBJ2-7; D gene unclear. Germline V gene sequence: CDR1 SGHRS, CDR2 YFSETQ. V was cut by 4 bases and J by 0 bases, with 11 bases left in between. The CDR3 contains 14 residues. CDR3 nucleotides: TGCGCCAGCAGCCCTAACCCCAGCTCCTACGAGCAGTACTTC. It codes for CASSPNPSSYEQYF. The variable domain in full, with the rest retrieved from reference TRBV5-1 and TRBJ2-7, is KAGVTQTPRYLIKTRGQQVTLSCSPISGHRSVSWYQQTPGQGLQFLFEYFSETQRNKGNFPGRFSGRQFSNSRSEMNVSTLELGDSALYLCASSPNPSSYEQYFGPGTRLTVT.

The table lists this clonotype with a few counts. The chain recombines TRBV10-3 with TRBJ2-1; 7 nucleotides match TRBD2. Germline assignment: CDR1 ENHRY and CDR2 SYGVKD. Losses at the gene ends were 6 bases for V and 0 bases for J; bases not matched to a gene: 8. The CDR3 consists of 16 residues. CDR3 nucleotide sequence: TGTGCCATCAGATCCGGACTAGGCAGCTCCTACAATGAGCAGTTCTTC. This sequence encodes CAIRSGLGSSYNEQFF.

The rearrangement links TRBV5-1 to TRBJ1-1; 7 nucleotides agree with TRBD1. V lost 2 bases to trimming and J lost 5 bases; unmatched junction nucleotides: 3. Germline V gives CDR1 SGHRS, CDR2 YFSETQ. This CDR3 comprises 13 residues. In DNA, the CDR3 is TGCGCCAGCAGCTTAGTCAGGGGGACTGAAGCTTTCTTT. Translation gives CASSLVRGTEAFF.

V gene TRBV20-1 combines with J gene TRBJ2-1, with D tentatively TRBD2 (6 bases). CDR3 size: 15 residues. V gave up 1 base and J gave up 4 bases, with 14 bases separating them. Germline CDR1 DFQATT, CDR2 SNEGSKA (reference sequence). In DNA, the CDR3 is TGCAGTGCTAGAGGGCGGGGAAGATCATACAATGAGCAGTTCTTC. This translates into CSARGRGRSYNEQFF.

In this sample, this clonotype turned up many times. The chain combines TRBV4-1 with TRBJ2-2, with 8 bases aligning to TRBD1. The CDR3 is 16 amino acids. The trim removed 0 bases at V and 3 bases at J, leaving 3 bases unmatched. Germline V CDR1 and CDR2: MGHRA, YSYEKL. CDR3 nucleotides: TGCGCCAGCAGCCAAGAGACAGGGGACTACACCGGGGAGCTGTTTTTT. The encoded protein is CASSQETGDYTGELFF.

Comments on this clonotype: This may come from a read error, since a much larger clone is one base off. The gene calls are TRBV11-2 and TRBJ2-7; 7 positions match TRBD1. The CDR3 has 15 amino acids. Looked up from germline, CDR1 is SGHAT and CDR2 is FQNNGV. The CDR3 here is CANSLRTGGSYEQYF. Here the CDR3 DNA reads TGTGCCAACAGCCTTCGGACAGGAGGCTCCTACGAGCAGTACTTC.

This clonotype was detected only a few times. V usage is TRBV19 and J usage is TRBJ1-4; D is unresolved. V lost 7 bases, J lost 0 bases, and 12 bases lay in between. The CDR3 contains 15 residues. Germline CDR1 reads LNHDA; CDR2 reads SQIVND (reference sequence). The CDR3 loop reads CASTLRTATNEKLFF. CDR3 DNA: TGTGCCAGTACCCTACGGACCGCAACTAATGAAAAACTGTTTTTT.

This clonotype was detected ten times or more. The germline gene is not matched at one end of the junction; a read error may be the cause. CDR3 region: CASSHYDRDGSF. The CDR3 bases are TGTGCCAGCAGCCACTATGATCGGGACGGTTCCTTT. The rearrangement joins TRBV11-2 to TRBJ1-3, with a possible D match to TRBD1 (5 bases). Germline values: CDR1 SGHAT, CDR2 FQNNGV. There are 12 residues in the CDR3.

The table lists this clonotype with many counts. One end of the junction is discordant with germline, which a read error may explain. The chain employs TRBV10-2 and TRBJ1-1, with TRBD1 as a possible D gene (5 bases). This CDR3 contains 14 residues. From germline, CDR1 is WSHSY and CDR2 SAAADI. The CDR3 sequence: CASISVAGNTEVFF. The CDR3 DNA reads as TGCGCCAGCATATCCGTGGCAGGGAACACTGAAGTTTTCTTT.

This chain connects TRBV19 to TRBJ1-2; D not resolved. The V gene's germline CDR1 is LNHDA and CDR2 SQIVND (reference sequence). Trimming took 0 bases from V and 5 from J, leaving 10 bases between them. This CDR3 contains 14 residues. The CDR3 sequence: CASSIEWNSYGYTF. DNA of the CDR3: TGTGCCAGTAGTATAGAATGGAATTCGTATGGCTACACCTTC.

This clonotype was seen many times. J is TRBJ1-3 and V is TRBV18; the D gene is possibly TRBD1 (6 bases). Germline lookup yields CDR1 KGHSH and CDR2 LQKENI. The CDR3 consists of 14 residues. V was shortened by 6 bases and J by 2 bases, with 11 bases between the two germline ends. The CDR3 bases are TGTGCCAGCTCTCTTCGGGGGCCTGGAAACACCATATATTTT. The encoded protein is CASSLRGPGNTIYF.